This T cell receptor (beta chain) was sequenced for a study of post-analysis software for immune sequencing data. At the level of the study: Courses of disease covered relapsing-remitting, secondary progressive and progressive-relapsing multiple sclerosis.

Whole-study findings and limits: Those samples that were prepared in the same batch co-clustered strongly by F measure. When compared against controls, multiple sclerosis patients showed significantly lower normalized Chao1 diversity.

Unique molecular identifiers were built into the TCR beta cDNA libraries. Roughly 500,000 cDNA molecules were recovered from an input of 1 to 10 million T cells. One entry per CDR3 protein, called by TCRdb with MiXCR from the PCR reads. The repertoire includes 400,000 to 500,000 distinct CDR3 sequences, more than 30% of them detected once, and around 8% sits in the top ten. A note on this clonotype: Its antigen is unknown.

The source of this sequence is a girl between 2 and 10 years old with multiple sclerosis. The sample taken for sequencing was blood.

CDR3 residues: CASRIKLGAEAFF. The CDR3 DNA sequence: TGTGCCAGCAGAATCAAACTCGGGGCTGAAGCTTTCTTT. The J gene is TRBJ1-1, the V gene TRBV12-3 or TRBV12-4, with D uncertain. Trimming took off 6 bases at V and 6 bases at J, with 14 bases between the two ends. This CDR3 is built from 13 residues.